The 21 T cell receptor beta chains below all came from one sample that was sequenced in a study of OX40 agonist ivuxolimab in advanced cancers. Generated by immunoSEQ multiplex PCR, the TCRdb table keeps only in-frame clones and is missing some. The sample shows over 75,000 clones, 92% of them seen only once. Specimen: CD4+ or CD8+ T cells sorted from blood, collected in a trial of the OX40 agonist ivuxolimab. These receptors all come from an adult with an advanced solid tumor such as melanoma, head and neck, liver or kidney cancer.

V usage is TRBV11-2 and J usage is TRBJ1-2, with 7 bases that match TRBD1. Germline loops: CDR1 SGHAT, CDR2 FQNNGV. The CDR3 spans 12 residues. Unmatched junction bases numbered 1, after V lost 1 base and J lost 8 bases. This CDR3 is CASSLGDSGYTF. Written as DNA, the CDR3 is TGTGCCAGCAGCTTAGGGGACAGCGGCTACACCTTC.

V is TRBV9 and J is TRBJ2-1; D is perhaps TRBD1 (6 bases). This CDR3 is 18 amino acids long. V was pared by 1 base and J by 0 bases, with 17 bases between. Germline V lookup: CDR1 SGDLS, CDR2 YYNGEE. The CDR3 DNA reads TGTGCCAGCAGCGTATTTTCCCCAGCGGACAGCTCCTACAATGAGCAGTTCTTC. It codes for CASSVFSPADSSYNEQFF.

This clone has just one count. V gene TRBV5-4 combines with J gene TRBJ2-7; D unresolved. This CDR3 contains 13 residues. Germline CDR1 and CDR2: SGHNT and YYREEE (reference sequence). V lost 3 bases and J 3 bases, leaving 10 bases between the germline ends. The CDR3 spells CASSWSNGYEQYF. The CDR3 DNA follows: TGTGCCAGCAGCTGGTCGAATGGCTACGAGCAGTACTTC.

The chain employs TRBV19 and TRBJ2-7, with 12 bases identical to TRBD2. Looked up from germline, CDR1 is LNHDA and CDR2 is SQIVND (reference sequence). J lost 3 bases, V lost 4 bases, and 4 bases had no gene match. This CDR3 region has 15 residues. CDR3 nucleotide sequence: TGTGCCAGTAGTAGACTAGCGGGAGTACGCTACGAGCAGTACTTC. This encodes CASSRLAGVRYEQYF.

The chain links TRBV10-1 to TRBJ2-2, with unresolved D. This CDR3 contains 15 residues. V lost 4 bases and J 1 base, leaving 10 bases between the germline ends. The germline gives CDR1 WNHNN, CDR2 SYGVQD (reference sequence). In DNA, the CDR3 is TGCGCCAGCAGTGGGCAGTCCATGAACACCGGGGAGCTGTTTTTT. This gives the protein CASSGQSMNTGELFF.

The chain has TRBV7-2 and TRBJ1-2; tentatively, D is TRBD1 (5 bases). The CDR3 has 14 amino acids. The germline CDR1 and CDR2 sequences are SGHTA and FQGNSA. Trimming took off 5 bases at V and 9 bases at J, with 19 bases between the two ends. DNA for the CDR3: TGTGCCAGCAGCGCCGACAGTGCCTTTGAAAGCTACACCTTC. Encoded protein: CASSADSAFESYTF.

DNA of the CDR3: TGCGCCAGCAACACCGGGGCGGCGAACACTGAAGCTTTCTTT. Its protein product is CASNTGAANTEAFF. V is TRBV5-1 and J is TRBJ1-1, with TRBD1 as a possible D gene (5 bases). V lost 6 bases to trimming and J lost 1 base, with 13 bases between them. This CDR3 region has 14 residues. CDR1 and CDR2 from the germline V gene are SGHRS and YFSETQ.

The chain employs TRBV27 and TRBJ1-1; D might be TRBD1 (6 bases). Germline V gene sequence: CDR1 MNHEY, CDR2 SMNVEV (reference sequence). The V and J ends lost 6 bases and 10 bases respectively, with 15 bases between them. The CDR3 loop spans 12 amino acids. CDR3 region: CASRGTGGRAFF. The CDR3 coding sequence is TGTGCCAGCAGGGGAACGGGGGGGCGAGCTTTCTTT.

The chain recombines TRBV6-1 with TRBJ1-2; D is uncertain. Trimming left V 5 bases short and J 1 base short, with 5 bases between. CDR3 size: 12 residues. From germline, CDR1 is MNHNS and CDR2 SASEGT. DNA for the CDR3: TGTGCCAGCAGTACATATAACTATGGCTACACCTTC. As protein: CASSTYNYGYTF.

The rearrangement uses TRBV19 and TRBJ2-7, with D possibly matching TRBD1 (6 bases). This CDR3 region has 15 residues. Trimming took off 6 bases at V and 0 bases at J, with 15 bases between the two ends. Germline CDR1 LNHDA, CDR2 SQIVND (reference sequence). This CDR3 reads CASRVRGTVSYEQYF. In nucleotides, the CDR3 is TGTGCCAGTAGGGTTAGGGGGACGGTCTCCTACGAGCAGTACTTC.

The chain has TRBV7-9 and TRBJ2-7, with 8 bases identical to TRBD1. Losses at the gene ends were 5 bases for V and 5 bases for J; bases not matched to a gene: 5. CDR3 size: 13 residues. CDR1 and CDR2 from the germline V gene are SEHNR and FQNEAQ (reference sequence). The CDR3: CASSRPDRDEQYF. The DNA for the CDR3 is TGTGCCAGCAGCCGCCCGGACAGGGACGAGCAGTACTTC.

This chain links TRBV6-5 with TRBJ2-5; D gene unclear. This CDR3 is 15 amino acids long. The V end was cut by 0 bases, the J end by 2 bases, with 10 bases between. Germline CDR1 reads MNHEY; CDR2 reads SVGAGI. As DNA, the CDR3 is TGTGCCAGCAGTTACTCGATCCCAGTACAAGAGACCCAGTACTTC. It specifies CASSYSIPVQETQYF.

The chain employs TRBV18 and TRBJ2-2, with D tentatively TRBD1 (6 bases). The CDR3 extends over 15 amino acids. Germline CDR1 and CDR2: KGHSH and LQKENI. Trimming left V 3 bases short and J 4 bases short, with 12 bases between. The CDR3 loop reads CASSPGAGVTGELFF. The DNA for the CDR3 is TGTGCCAGCTCACCCGGCGCAGGGGTCACCGGGGAGCTGTTTTTT.

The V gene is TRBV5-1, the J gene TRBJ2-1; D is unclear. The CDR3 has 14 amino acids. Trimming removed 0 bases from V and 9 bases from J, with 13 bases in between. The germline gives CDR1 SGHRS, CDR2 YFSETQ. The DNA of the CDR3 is TGCGCCAGCAGCTTGGACCCACCTCTAGGTGAGCAGTTCTTC. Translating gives CASSLDPPLGEQFF.

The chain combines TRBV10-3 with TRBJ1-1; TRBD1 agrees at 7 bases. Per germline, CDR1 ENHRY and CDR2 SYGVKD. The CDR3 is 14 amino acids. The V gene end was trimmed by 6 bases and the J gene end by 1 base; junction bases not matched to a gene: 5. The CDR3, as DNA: TGTGCCATCAGAAAAACAGGGGAGAACACTGAAGCTTTCTTT. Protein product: CAIRKTGENTEAFF.

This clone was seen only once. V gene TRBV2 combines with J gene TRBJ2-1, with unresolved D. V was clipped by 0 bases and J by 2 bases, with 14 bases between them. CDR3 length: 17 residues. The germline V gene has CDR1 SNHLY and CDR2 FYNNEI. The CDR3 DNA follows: TGTGCCAGCAGTGAAGCCCGGGCAGTTGGAACCTACAATGAGCAGTTCTTC. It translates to CASSEARAVGTYNEQFF.

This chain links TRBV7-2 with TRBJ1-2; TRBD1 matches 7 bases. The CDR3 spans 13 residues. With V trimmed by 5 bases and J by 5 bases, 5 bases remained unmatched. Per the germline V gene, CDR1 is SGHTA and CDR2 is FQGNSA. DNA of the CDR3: TGTGCCAGCAGCCAGACAGGGTTATATGGCTACACCTTC. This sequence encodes CASSQTGLYGYTF. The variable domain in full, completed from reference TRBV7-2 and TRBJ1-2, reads GAGVSQSPSNKVTEKGKDVELRCDPISGHTALYWYRQSLGQGLEFLIYFQGNSAPDKSGLPSDRFSAERTGGSVSTLTIQRTQQEDSAVYLCASSQTGLYGYTFGSGTRLTVV.

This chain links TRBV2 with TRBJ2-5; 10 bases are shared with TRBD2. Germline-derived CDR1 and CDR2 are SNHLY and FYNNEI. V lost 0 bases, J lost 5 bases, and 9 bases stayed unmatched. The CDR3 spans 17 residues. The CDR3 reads CASSEALLAGGRETQYF. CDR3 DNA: TGTGCCAGCAGTGAAGCGCTGTTAGCGGGAGGCCGGGAGACCCAGTACTTC.

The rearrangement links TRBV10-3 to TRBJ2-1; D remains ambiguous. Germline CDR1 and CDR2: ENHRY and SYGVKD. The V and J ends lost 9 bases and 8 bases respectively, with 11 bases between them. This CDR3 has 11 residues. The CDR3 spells CAISLGDEQFF. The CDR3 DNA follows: TGTGCCATAAGTCTAGGTGATGAGCAGTTCTTC.

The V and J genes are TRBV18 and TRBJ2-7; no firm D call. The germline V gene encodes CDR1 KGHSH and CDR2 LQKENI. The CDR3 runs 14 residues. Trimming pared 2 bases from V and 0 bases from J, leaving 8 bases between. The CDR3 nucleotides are TGTGCCAGCTCACCAGGCACGAGCTCCTACGAGCAGTACTTC. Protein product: CASSPGTSSYEQYF.

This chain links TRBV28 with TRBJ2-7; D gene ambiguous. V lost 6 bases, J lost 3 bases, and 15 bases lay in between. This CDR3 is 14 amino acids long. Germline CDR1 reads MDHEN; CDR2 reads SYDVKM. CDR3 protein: CASSPPTRLYEQYF. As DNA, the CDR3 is TGTGCCAGCAGCCCGCCGACTCGACTCTACGAGCAGTACTTC.